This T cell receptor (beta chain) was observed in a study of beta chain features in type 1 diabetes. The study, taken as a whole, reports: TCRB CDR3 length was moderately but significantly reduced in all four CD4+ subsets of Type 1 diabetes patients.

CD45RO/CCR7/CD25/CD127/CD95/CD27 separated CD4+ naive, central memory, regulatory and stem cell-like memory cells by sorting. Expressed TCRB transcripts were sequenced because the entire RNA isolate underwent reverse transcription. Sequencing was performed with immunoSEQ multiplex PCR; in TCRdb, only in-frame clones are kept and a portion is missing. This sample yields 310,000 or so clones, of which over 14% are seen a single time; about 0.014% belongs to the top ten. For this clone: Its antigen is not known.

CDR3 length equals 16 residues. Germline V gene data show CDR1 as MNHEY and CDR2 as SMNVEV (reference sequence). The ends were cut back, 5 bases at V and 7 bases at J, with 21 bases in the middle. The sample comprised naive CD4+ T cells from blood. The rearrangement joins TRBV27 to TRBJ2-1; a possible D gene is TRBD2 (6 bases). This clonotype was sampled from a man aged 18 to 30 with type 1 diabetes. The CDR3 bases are TGTGCCAGCAGTCCTCCCAAGCTAGCGCGCTATAATGAGCAGTTCTTC. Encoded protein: CASSPPKLARYNEQFF.